Listed below are T cell receptor beta chains from one sample, sequenced in a study of T cells after yellow fever vaccination. MiXCR, applied by TCRdb to the 5' RACE reads, yields one record per CDR3 protein. The data contain about 320,000 distinct CDR3 sequences, around 6.8% of them seen just once; the ten biggest clones take up 15% to 20%. The material sequenced was PBMCs, taken approximately 40 days after the first yellow fever vaccination. All receptors derive from a man in his late teens or twenties who received the YFV17D yellow fever vaccine. Both conserved end residues are part of each CDR3. Fields, in order: clone size, V gene, D gene, J gene, CDR3 protein, CDR3 DNA. D genes are given only for firm matches. Not every row has a clone size; where given, it reads once, few, many or a size class.

.	TRBV6-1	.	TRBJ1-1	CASRPGSVTEAFF	TGTGCCAGCAGACCAGGGTCGGTCACTGAAGCTTTCTTT
.	TRBV4-3	.	TRBJ2-2	CASSQDWFSGELFF	TGCGCCAGCAGCCAAGACTGGTTTTCCGGGGAGCTGTTTTTT
.	TRBV19	.	TRBJ1-5	CASSIVRNQPQHF	TGTGCCAGTAGTATCGTCCGTAATCAGCCCCAGCATTTT
few	TRBV7-2	.	TRBJ2-3	CASSREGGTQYF	TGTGCCAGCAGTAGAGAAGGGGGTACGCAGTATTTT
many	TRBV6-6	.	TRBJ2-5	CASSYSALETQYF	TGTGCCAGCAGTTACTCGGCTTTAGAGACCCAGTACTTC
.	TRBV18	TRBD1	TRBJ2-5	CASSPPGQNKQETQYF	TGTGCCAGCTCACCACCGGGACAGAATAAACAAGAGACCCAGTACTTC
.	TRBV5-4	TRBD1	TRBJ2-3	CASSSSWDRITDTQYF	TGTGCCAGCAGCTCGTCCTGGGACAGAATCACAGATACGCAGTATTTT
few	TRBV4-2	.	TRBJ1-6	CASSQESKNSPLHF	TGTGCCAGCAGCCAAGAATCAAAGAATTCACCCCTCCACTTT
many	TRBV9	TRBD2	TRBJ2-7	CASSPPRSGGAGYEQYF	TGTGCCAGCAGCCCCCCCCGTAGCGGGGGGGCCGGCTACGAGCAGTACTTC
.	TRBV5-6	.	TRBJ1-5	CASSTKPLNQPQHF	TGTGCCAGCAGCACCAAGCCTCTAAATCAGCCCCAGCATTTT
many	TRBV6-1	TRBD1	TRBJ1-2	CATDGQGRGYTF	TGTGCCACGGACGGACAGGGTCGGGGCTACACCTTC
few	TRBV20-1	TRBD1	TRBJ1-1	CSARTGLGKPFF	TGCAGTGCCAGGACAGGGTTGGGGAAACCTTTCTTT
few	TRBV7-2	.	TRBJ1-4	CASSLAQPGAGREKLFF	TGTGCCAGCAGCTTAGCGCAGCCAGGGGCCGGGAGGGAAAAACTGTTTTTT
.	TRBV5-1	.	TRBJ1-1	CASSRTAADTEAFF	TGCGCCAGCAGCCGGACAGCAGCGGACACTGAAGCTTTCTTT
few	TRBV24-1	TRBD2	TRBJ2-3	CATSEGSGVTDTQYF	TGTGCCACCAGTGAGGGTAGCGGGGTCACAGATACGCAGTATTTT
many	TRBV7-3	.	TRBJ2-1	CASSAQGGSSNEQFF	TGTGCCAGCAGCGCACAGGGAGGGAGTAGCAATGAGCAGTTCTTC
many	TRBV30	.	TRBJ2-7	CAWSVVGTTYEQYF	TGTGCCTGGAGTGTGGTTGGTACCACCTACGAGCAGTACTTC
.	TRBV6-1	.	TRBJ2-3	CASSRGSRGTDTQYF	TGTGCCAGCAGTCGAGGATCTCGGGGCACAGATACGCAGTATTTT
few	TRBV5-1	TRBD1	TRBJ2-4	CASSPDRVGAKNIQYF	TGCGCCAGCAGCCCGGACAGGGTGGGGGCCAAAAACATTCAGTACTTC
few	TRBV5-1	TRBD2	TRBJ2-1	CASSSRLAGVGEQFF	TGCGCCAGCAGCTCTCGACTAGCGGGGGTGGGTGAGCAGTTCTTC
few	TRBV6-1	.	TRBJ2-7	CASSEGNAHEQYF	TGTGCCAGCAGTGAGGGGAATGCCCACGAGCAGTACTTC
few	TRBV18	.	TRBJ2-1	CASSPPSFHEQFF	TGTGCCAGCTCACCACCGTCGTTCCATGAGCAGTTCTTC
few	TRBV6-2/TRBV6-3	TRBD2	TRBJ2-3	CASTLTWGLAGGPEADTQYF	TGTGCCAGCACCCTCACGTGGGGACTAGCGGGGGGGCCGGAGGCAGATACGCAGTATTTT
few	TRBV11-2	TRBD2	TRBJ2-1	CASSLSGGLAGTLYNEQFF	TGTGCCAGCAGCTTAAGTGGGGGTCTAGCGGGGACACTCTACAATGAGCAGTTCTTC
.	TRBV9	TRBD1	TRBJ1-4	CASSEDTTAGQGVEKLFF	TGTGCCAGCAGCGAAGACACCACCGCCGGACAGGGTGTGGAAAAACTGTTTTTT
.	TRBV7-9	.	TRBJ2-3	CASSPLVGDTQYF	TGTGCCAGCAGCCCATTGGTGGGGGATACGCAGTATTTT
.	TRBV11-1	.	TRBJ2-3	CASCLFRTETDTQYF	TGTGCCAGCTGCTTATTCAGAACAGAAACAGATACGCAGTATTTT
.	TRBV11-2	.	TRBJ2-3	CPSSLVRGSADTQYF	TGTCCCAGCAGCTTAGTCCGGGGATCGGCAGATACGCAGTATTTT
.	TRBV4-1	.	TRBJ1-6	CASSQDFSPLHF	TGCGCCAGCAGCCAAGATTTTTCACCCCTCCACTTT
.	TRBV15	.	TRBJ2-3	CATSRGDVPGTQYF	TGTGCCACCAGCAGAGGGGATGTCCCCGGTACGCAGTATTTT
.	TRBV28	TRBD2	TRBJ2-3	CASSFIPPSGGTSTDTQYF	TGTGCCAGCAGTTTTATCCCCCCTAGCGGGGGGACCAGCACAGATACGCAGTATTTT
few	TRBV9	TRBD1	TRBJ1-2	CASSQADRGPYGYTF	TGTGCCAGCAGCCAGGCGGACAGGGGGCCCTATGGCTACACCTTC
few	TRBV5-1	.	TRBJ2-6	CASSLYAGAMAGANVLTF	TGCGCCAGCAGCTTGTATGCGGGGGCAATGGCTGGGGCCAACGTCCTGACTTTC
.	TRBV27	.	TRBJ1-6	CASSSRVSYNSPLHF	TGTGCCAGCAGTTCGAGAGTTTCCTATAATTCACCCCTCCACTTT
.	TRBV3-1	TRBD1	TRBJ1-4	CASSRRTGATNEKLFF	TGTGCCAGCAGCCGGCGGACAGGGGCAACTAATGAAAAACTGTTTTTT
many	TRBV4-3	.	TRBJ2-1	CASSQTGTGYNEQFF	TGCGCCAGCAGCCAGACCGGGACGGGCTACAATGAGCAGTTCTTC
.	TRBV7-2	.	TRBJ2-1	CASSLDGFYNEQFF	TGTGCCAGCAGCTTGGACGGGTTTTACAATGAGCAGTTCTTC
.	TRBV11-3	.	TRBJ1-1	CASSFETNTEAFF	TGTGCCAGCAGCTTTGAAACTAACACTGAAGCTTTCTTT
.	TRBV12-3/TRBV12-4	.	TRBJ1-2	CASSLVLPPYGYTF	TGTGCCAGCAGTTTAGTATTGCCCCCCTATGGCTACACCTTC
.	TRBV12-3/TRBV12-4	TRBD1	TRBJ1-5	CASRRQTGDGQPQHF	TGTGCCAGCAGACGTCAAACAGGGGACGGACAGCCCCAGCATTTT
few	TRBV5-5	.	TRBJ1-2	CASSFLNTANYGYTF	TGTGCCAGCAGCTTCCTAAACACAGCTAACTATGGCTACACCTTC
many	TRBV12-3/TRBV12-4	.	TRBJ2-1	CASLHQVSEWDEQFF	TGTGCCAGCTTACACCAGGTCTCGGAGTGGGATGAGCAGTTCTTC
.	TRBV18	TRBD2	TRBJ2-5	CASSPFSGGYQETQYF	TGTGCCAGCTCACCATTTAGCGGGGGATACCAAGAGACCCAGTACTTC
few	TRBV9	TRBD1	TRBJ1-5	CASSPLGQSNQPQHF	TGTGCCAGCAGCCCGTTGGGACAGTCCAATCAGCCCCAGCATTTT
few	TRBV14	.	TRBJ1-3	CASSQDLRYSSGNTIYF	TGTGCCAGCAGCCAAGATCTACGGTACAGCTCTGGAAACACCATATATTTT
few	TRBV5-5	TRBD1	TRBJ1-4	CASSLGPDRSNEKLFF	TGTGCCAGCAGCTTGGGACCGGACAGGAGTAATGAAAAACTGTTTTTT
.	TRBV4-1	.	TRBJ1-5	CASSQEPGLSNQPQHF	TGCGCCAGCAGCCAAGAGCCGGGGCTTAGCAATCAGCCCCAGCATTTT
few	TRBV4-1	TRBD2	TRBJ2-1	CASSPSGLATHNEQFF	TGCGCCAGCAGCCCCTCAGGACTAGCGACGCACAATGAGCAGTTCTTC
few	TRBV5-6	TRBD1	TRBJ1-6	CASSFGDRLSPLHF	TGTGCCAGCAGCTTTGGGGACAGACTATCACCCCTCCACTTT